This T cell receptor beta chain was observed in a study of cytomegalovirus exposure and HLA in healthy donors. The study ran its PCR with 60 Vbeta and 13 Jbeta primers. Sequenced by immunoSEQ multiplex PCR; TCRdb stores in-frame clones only, minus some. This sample carries 100,000 or so clones, around 80% of them seen once, and the ten largest clones take approximately 3%. Points from the study as a whole: Specificity for CMV antigens was confirmed in vitro for a few of the CMV-associated chains. A prior analysis recorded that most TCR beta V segments were productive about 87% or about 30% of the time.

CDR3 length equals 16 residues. V lost 2 bases and J lost 2, with 16 bases in between. CDR1 and CDR2 from the germline V gene are MNHEY and SVGAGI. In regard to this clone: The target antigen is unknown.

The rearrangement uses TRBV6-5 and TRBJ2-7; D ambiguous. The origin of this receptor is a woman aged 35 to 49 in good health and CMV-seronegative. Sequencing used PBMCs. CDR3 DNA sequence: TGTGCCAGCAGTTACGAGGCGAACCCCTCCCCCTACGAGCAGTACTTC. Translating gives CASSYEANPSPYEQYF.